This TCR beta chain was found in a study of T cells expressing NK-cell markers. Study overall: According to the study, TCR beta repertoires originated from sorted CD3+CD56+NKG2C+, CD3+CD56+NKG2C- and CD3+CD56-NKG2C+ T cells. Study-wide results and limits: Several donors' CD3+CD56-NKG2C+ cells were dominated by the same clonotypes. Each of 6 or 7 donors carried dominant NKG2C+ clonotypes accounting for roughly 1.0-7.5% of CD8+ T cells.

Beta-chain TCR cDNA was generated via 5'RACE template switching with UMIs. TCRdb reprocessed the 5' RACE reads and keeps a single row for each CDR3 protein, giving no DNA. This listing includes about 540,000 distinct CDR3 sequences. For this clonotype: Its antigen is not known.

The V gene's germline CDR1 is SGHKS and CDR2 YYEKEE (reference sequence). This CDR3 is 15 amino acids long. The chain has TRBV5-5 and TRBJ1-1; the D gene TCRdb calls, TRBD1, cannot be checked with no DNA. The clonotype comes from a man younger than 35 in good health. Material: blood T cells: a sorted CD56 or NKG2C T cell subset, CD4+ or CD8+ T cells, or bulk PBMC T cells (not recorded which). The CDR3 loop is CASSPWDGENTEAFF.